This TCR beta chain was sequenced during a study of blood T cells in healthy people across ages (dated by TCRdb to 2013 to 2016). For context, the study as a whole: In model experiments, template switching captured about one uniquely barcoded TCR beta cDNA molecule for every two T cells. Donors were grouped into four age groups: young (average 16 years), middle-aged (roughly 38), aged (about 60) and long-lived (roughly 80). Using deep sequencing normalized with unique cDNA molecular identifiers, the study measured how TCR beta repertoire diversity changes with age. Donors of different ages were randomly distributed across sequencing lanes to avoid experimental bias. Two additional independent replicas of 1 million unique cDNA reads from the same blood draw were analyzed for two donors (one aged 18 to 30 and one aged 80 or older). Overall study outcomes, separate from this receptor: The long-lived group showed more naive CD4+ T cells, fewer expanded clones and increased TCR diversity than the aged group, suggesting age selection. Observed TCR beta diversity correlated strongly with the percentage of naive T cells measured by flow cytometry. Since profiling was done on bulk unsorted PBMCs, naive and antigen-experienced compartments could not be conclusively compared. Observed TCR beta diversity per million T cells fell roughly linearly with age, and a significant reduction was already apparent by age roughly 41. Estimates of total diversity from one million sequenced T cells were regarded as lower bounds and underestimates. The CMV infection status of donors was not known, potentially confounding age-related changes in expanded clonotypes.

Systemically healthy Caucasian individuals from Russia, around 38 in total and aged about 6 to 100 years, were included as donors. About 9.1 milliliters of peripheral blood were collected from each donor into EDTA-treated Vacutainer tubes. PBMCs were isolated by Ficoll-Paque density-gradient centrifugation, with at least 7 million obtained per sample. Total RNA, at least 6 micrograms per sample, was extracted from PBMCs with Trizol reagent. The percentages of naive CD45RAhigh/CD27high T cells were determined by flow cytometry on a PBMC aliquot from every donor. The library was produced with 5' RACE. Sequencing was performed on an Illumina HiSeq 2500. The second PCR ran for roughly 7 to 11 cycles and used a J-beta primer mix along with a sample-barcoded 5' primer. A template-switch 5' adaptor carrying 12 random nucleotides introduced a unique molecular identifier onto each TCR beta cDNA molecule. Each sample yielded at least 2.5 million CDR3-containing paired-end reads. First-strand cDNA was synthesized from all RNA with the Mint cDNA synthesis kit, primed by a TRBC-specific oligonucleotide. All cDNA was treated with uracil-DNA glycosylase and then went through a first 18-cycle PCR with the universal primers M1SS and BC2_uni_R. Regarding the original processing steps: Normalization of each sample was performed by random selection of 1 million high-quality reads, each carrying a distinct molecular identifier. Reads with shared molecular identifiers were discarded instead of being binned into consensus sequences. MiTCR, run with a Q25 quality threshold and the strictest error-elimination algorithm, handled CDR3 identification, clonotype clustering and error correction. A nonparametric unseen species model with Euler transformation was used to estimate a lower bound on total TCR beta diversity. The raw public reads went through TCRdb reprocessing: fastp at Q25, MiXCR clone calling, in-frame beta chains kept. For every CDR3 protein sequence, its rows merge into one entry that carries the most common genes and DNA. The V and J calls follow TCRdb's processing rather than the paper's. Here the sample has roughly 700,000 distinct CDR3 sequences; approximately 49% occur a single time. In total, the top ten clones hold 30% to 40% of the sample.

This clonotype was observed a single time. It lacks a known antigen. Base qualities are not at hand, and no much larger clone is one base apart. One read gives only weak evidence. Including the terminal cysteine and phenylalanine, the CDR3 comprises 15 residues. Here the CDR3 DNA is all that survives: 45 bases in frame from base 1. V lost 4 bases and J lost 3 bases, and the count of bases not matched to a germline gene is 6. From the germline V gene (reference sequence), CDR1 is MNHEY and CDR2 is SMNVEV. The sequenced sample was blood. The rearrangement combines TRBV27 with TRBJ1-2, with 9 middle bases fitting TRBD1. This receptor was taken from an older woman in good health. The DNA sequence is as follows: TGTGCCAGCAGTTCACCGACAGGGGGGTACTATGGCTACACCTTC. Translated, it gives CASSSPTGGYYGYTF.